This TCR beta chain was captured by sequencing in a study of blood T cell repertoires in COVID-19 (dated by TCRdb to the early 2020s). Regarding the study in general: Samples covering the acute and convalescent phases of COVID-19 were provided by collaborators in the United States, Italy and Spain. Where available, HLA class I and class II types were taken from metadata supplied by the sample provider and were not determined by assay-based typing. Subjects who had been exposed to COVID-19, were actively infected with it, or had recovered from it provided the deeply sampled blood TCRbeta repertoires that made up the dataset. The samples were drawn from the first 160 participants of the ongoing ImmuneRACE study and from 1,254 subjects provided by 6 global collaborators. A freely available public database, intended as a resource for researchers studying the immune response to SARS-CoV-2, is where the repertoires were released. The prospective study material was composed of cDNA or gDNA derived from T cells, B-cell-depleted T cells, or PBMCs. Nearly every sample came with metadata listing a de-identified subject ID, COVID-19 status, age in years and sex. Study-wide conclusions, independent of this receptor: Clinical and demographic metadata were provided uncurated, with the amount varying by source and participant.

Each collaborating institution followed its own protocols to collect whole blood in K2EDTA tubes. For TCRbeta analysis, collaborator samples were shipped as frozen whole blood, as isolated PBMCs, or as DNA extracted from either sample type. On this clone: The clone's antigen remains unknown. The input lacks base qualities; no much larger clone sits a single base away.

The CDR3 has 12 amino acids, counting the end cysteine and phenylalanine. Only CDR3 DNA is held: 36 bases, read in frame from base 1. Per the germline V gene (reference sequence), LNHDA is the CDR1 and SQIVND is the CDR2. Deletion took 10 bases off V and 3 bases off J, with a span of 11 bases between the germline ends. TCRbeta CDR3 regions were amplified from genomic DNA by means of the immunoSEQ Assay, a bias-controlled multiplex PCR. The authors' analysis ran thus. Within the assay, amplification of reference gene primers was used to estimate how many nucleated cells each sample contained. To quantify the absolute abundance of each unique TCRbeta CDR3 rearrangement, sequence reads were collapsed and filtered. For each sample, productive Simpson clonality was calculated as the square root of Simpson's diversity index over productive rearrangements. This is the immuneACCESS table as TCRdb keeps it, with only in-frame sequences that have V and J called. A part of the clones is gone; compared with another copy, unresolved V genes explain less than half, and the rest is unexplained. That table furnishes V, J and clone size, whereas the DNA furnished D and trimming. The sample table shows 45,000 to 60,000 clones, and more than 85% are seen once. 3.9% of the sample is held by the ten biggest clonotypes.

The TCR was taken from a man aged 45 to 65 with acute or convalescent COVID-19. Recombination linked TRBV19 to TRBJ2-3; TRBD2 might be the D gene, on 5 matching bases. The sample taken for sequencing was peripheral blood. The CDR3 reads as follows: CATAGETDTQYF. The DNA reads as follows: TGTGCCACCGCCGGGGAGACAGATACGCAGTATTTT.